These 22 T cell receptor beta chains were sequenced from one sample in a study of T cell repertoires in cytomegalovirus infection. TCRdb reprocessed the reads via MiXCR and lists one record per CDR3 protein. The table has some 270,000 distinct CDR3 sequences, 17% seen once. The source material was CD8+ T cells from PBMCs. These receptors were taken from a human donor in good health (CMV status not recorded). Some clones in this sample may be carry-over from other donors' samples.

V is TRBV7-2 and J is TRBJ1-5, with D possibly being TRBD1 (5 bases). CDR3 length equals 14 residues. The ends were cut back, 9 bases at V and 2 bases at J, with 14 bases in the middle. Germline CDR1 and CDR2: SGHTA and FQGNSA. Here the CDR3 DNA reads TGTGCCAGAAGTTTAACAGGCGGCAATCAGCCCCAGCATTTT. Protein: CARSLTGGNQPQHF.

This clonotype was seen once. The chain combines TRBV4-1 with TRBJ2-6, with D unresolved. Germline assignment: CDR1 MGHRA and CDR2 YSYEKL. The V end was cut by 0 bases, the J end by 4 bases, with 16 bases between. The CDR3 runs to 18 residues. The CDR3 spells CASSQDYEASTGANVLTF. Written as DNA, the CDR3 is TGCGCCAGCAGCCAAGATTACGAAGCGTCGACGGGGGCCAACGTCCTGACTTTC.

This clonotype was found many times. V is TRBV20-1 and J is TRBJ2-7; maybe TRBD1 (6 bases). The ends were cut back, 4 bases at V and 2 bases at J, with 12 bases in the middle. The CDR3 contains 13 residues. Germline loops: CDR1 DFQATT, CDR2 SNEGSKA (reference sequence). This CDR3 is CSATRDTTYEQYF. The CDR3 DNA sequence: TGCAGTGCTACCCGGGACACCACCTACGAGCAGTACTTC.

The chain links TRBV20-1 to TRBJ1-6, with a tentative D call TRBD1 (5 bases). V lost 3 bases and J lost 9, with 15 bases in between. The CDR3 covers 14 residues. CDR1 is DFQATT, CDR2 SNEGSKA, per germline (reference sequence). This CDR3 is CSARATGLGSPLHF. CDR3 DNA sequence: TGCAGTGCTAGGGCTACAGGTCTAGGTTCACCCCTCCACTTT.

This clonotype was found many times. The chain couples TRBV7-2 to TRBJ2-5; D unclear. Germline V lookup: CDR1 SGHTA, CDR2 FQGNSA. The CDR3 is 14 residues long. Trimming took 5 bases from V and 3 from J, leaving 13 bases between them. The CDR3 DNA sequence: TGTGCCAGCAGCCTACGGTACCGAGAAGAGACCCAGTACTTC. It encodes CASSLRYREETQYF.

This clonotype was seen repeatedly, ten times or more. The chain has TRBV28 and TRBJ1-1; D ambiguous. This CDR3 is built from 15 residues. Trimming took 3 bases from V and 3 from J, leaving 14 bases between them. The germline CDR1 and CDR2 sequences are MDHEN and SYDVKM. CDR3 sequence reads: CASSFTEPLYTEAFF. Here the CDR3 DNA reads TGTGCCAGCAGTTTTACAGAGCCCTTATACACTGAAGCTTTCTTT.

This clonotype was seen many times. The CDR3 DNA reads as TGTGCCAGCAGGGGTGATAACAGGGGGAACGAGCAGTACTTC. This translates into CASRGDNRGNEQYF. The V call is TRBV5-4, the J call TRBJ2-7; 8 bases match TRBD1. CDR3 length: 14 residues. J gave up 5 bases and V 5 bases, and 9 bases lay outside the gene matches. Per the germline V gene, CDR1 is SGHNT and CDR2 is YYREEE (reference sequence).

The chain carries TRBV20-1 and TRBJ2-3; possible D gene TRBD2, 7 bases. Trimming took off 0 bases at V and 2 bases at J, with 15 bases between the two ends. Germline CDR1 reads DFQATT; CDR2 reads SNEGSKA (reference sequence). The CDR3 is 16 residues long. DNA of the CDR3: TGCAGTGCTAGAGATCCTGGCGGGGGCGACACAGATACGCAGTATTTT. This gives the protein CSARDPGGGDTDTQYF.

V and J are TRBV6-6 and TRBJ1-5, with D tentatively TRBD1 (5 bases). The germline V gene encodes CDR1 MNHNY and CDR2 SVGAGI (reference sequence). The CDR3 totals 15 residues. V shed 5 bases and J shed 9 bases, with 20 bases lying between them. The DNA for the CDR3 is TGTGCCAGCAGTGAGGTCAGGGCGTCGAGGGGGCCCCAGCATTTT. This translates into CASSEVRASRGPQHF.

This clonotype was seen many times. The chain is built from TRBV7-6 and TRBJ2-1; 8 nucleotides line up with TRBD1. From germline, CDR1 is SGHVS and CDR2 FNYEAQ. CDR3 length equals 16 residues. The V gene end was trimmed by 1 base and the J gene end by 10 bases; junction bases not matched to a gene: 12. CDR3 sequence: CASSLEVSGGWIEQFF. In DNA, the CDR3 is TGTGCCAGCAGCTTAGAGGTGTCAGGGGGCTGGATCGAGCAGTTCTTC.

This clonotype was seen a few times. The rearrangement joins TRBV25-1 to TRBJ2-7; D is unclear. The CDR3 totals 16 residues. The ends were cut back, 4 bases at V and 2 bases at J, with 18 bases in the middle. The germline CDR1 and CDR2 sequences are MGHDK and SYGVNS. This CDR3 reads CASSAPALTTTYEQYF. The CDR3 DNA reads as TGTGCCAGCAGTGCTCCCGCCCTCACAACTACCTACGAGCAGTACTTC.

This clonotype turned up a few times. V and J are TRBV6-2 or TRBV6-3 and TRBJ2-7; D not certain. CDR3 length equals 17 residues. V was trimmed by 5 bases and J by 3 bases, leaving 23 bases between them. CDR1 and CDR2 (germline): MNHEY, SVGEGT. CDR3 region: CASSTPTTLHLNYEQYF. The CDR3 nucleotides read TGTGCCAGCAGTACCCCGACGACACTTCACTTAAACTACGAGCAGTACTTC.

This clonotype was detected many times. The chain combines TRBV7-2 with TRBJ1-1; 8 bases are shared with TRBD1. The junction had 16 bases not matched to a gene; V was cut back by 3 bases and J by 4 bases. Germline-derived CDR1 and CDR2 are SGHTA and FQGNSA. The length of the CDR3 is 18 residues. DNA of the CDR3: TGTGCCAGCAGCTTTGTATCCGGACAGGGCATTTTGGGCACTGAAGCTTTCTTT. It specifies CASSFVSGQGILGTEAFF.

This chain uses TRBV5-6 with TRBJ2-7, with 13 bases fitting TRBD2. Germline V gene data show CDR1 as SGHDT and CDR2 as YYEEEE. J lost 2 bases, V lost 0 bases, and 5 bases had no gene match. This CDR3 has 17 residues. In DNA, the CDR3 is TGTGCCAGCAGCTTGGCGACTAGCGGGGGGTTTACCTACGAGCAGTACTTC. This codes for CASSLATSGGFTYEQYF.

The chain couples TRBV7-9 to TRBJ2-7, with 10 bases identical to TRBD1. Germline CDR1 is SEHNR and CDR2 is FQNEAQ (reference sequence). There are 16 residues in the CDR3. After removal of 5 bases from V and 0 bases from J, the junction contained 7 bases not matched to a gene. CDR3 sequence reads: CASSPPGQGSSYEQYF. CDR3 coding DNA: TGTGCCAGCAGCCCCCCGGGACAGGGGAGCTCCTACGAGCAGTACTTC.

The rearrangement uses TRBV7-6 and TRBJ2-6; D remains ambiguous. Trimming pared 1 base from V and 0 bases from J, leaving 4 bases between. The germline gives CDR1 SGHVS, CDR2 FNYEAQ. The CDR3 has 15 amino acids. The chain's CDR3 is CASSLVLSGANVLTF. The DNA of the CDR3 is TGTGCCAGCAGCTTAGTACTCTCTGGGGCCAACGTCCTGACTTTC.

This clonotype has only a few counts. The J gene is TRBJ2-7, the V gene TRBV24-1, with D perhaps being TRBD1 or TRBD2 (5 bases each). Germline V gives CDR1 KGHDR, CDR2 SFDVKD. The V end was cut by 5 bases, the J end by 6 bases, with 13 bases between. The CDR3 spans 13 residues. The CDR3 DNA reads TGTGCCACCAGTGCAAGAGGGCAGGGCGAGCAGTACTTC. It specifies CATSARGQGEQYF.

There are many counts of this clonotype. The V and J genes are TRBV7-6 and TRBJ2-5; D not resolved. The germline V and J ends were trimmed by 0 bases and 2 bases, with 10 bases remaining between them. The germline gives CDR1 SGHVS, CDR2 FNYEAQ. There are 15 residues in the CDR3. The CDR3 region has the DNA TGTGCCAGCAGCTTAGCACTTTCATTACAAGAGACCCAGTACTTC. It is translated as CASSLALSLQETQYF.

In this sample, this clonotype turned up a few times. CDR3 sequence: CASSAKTGDNSPLHF. The CDR3 DNA follows: TGTGCCAGTAGTGCCAAGACAGGGGATAATTCACCCCTCCACTTT. The V and J genes are TRBV19 and TRBJ1-6, with 8 bases matching TRBD1. The junction had 5 bases not matched to a gene; V was cut back by 5 bases and J by 5 bases. The CDR3 length is 15 residues. The germline CDR1 and CDR2 sequences are LNHDA and SQIVND (reference sequence).

This clonotype was seen at least ten times. This chain links TRBV28 with TRBJ1-6, with no clear D. Germline CDR1 is MDHEN and CDR2 is SYDVKM. The CDR3 is 15 residues long. V lost 7 bases and J 0 bases, leaving 10 bases between the germline ends. In DNA form, the CDR3 reads TGTGCCAGCAATCACCAGAGCTCCTATAATTCACCCCTCCACTTT. Its protein is CASNHQSSYNSPLHF. Supplemented by reference TRBV28 and TRBJ1-6, the full variable domain reads DVKVTQSSRYLVKRTGEKVFLECVQDMDHENMFWYRQDPGLGLRLIYFSYDVKMKEKGDIPEGYSVSREKKERFSLILESASTNQTSMYLCASNHQSSYNSPLHFGNGTRLTVT.

The genes are TRBV5-1 and TRBJ2-7, with D perhaps matching TRBD1 (5 bases). The V end was cut by 3 bases, the J end by 0 bases, with 16 bases between. The V gene's germline CDR1 is SGHRS and CDR2 YFSETQ. The CDR3 is made up of 16 amino acids. CDR3 sequence: CASSWPEGVSSYEQYF. The CDR3 DNA is TGCGCCAGCAGCTGGCCCGAAGGGGTTAGCTCCTACGAGCAGTACTTC.

This chain uses TRBV6-6 with TRBJ2-7, with 7 bases matching TRBD1. The CDR3 is 16 amino acids. Germline assignment: CDR1 MNHNY and CDR2 SVGAGI (reference sequence). V trimming: 0 bases; J trimming: 5 bases; junction bases outside the gene matches: 10. The CDR3 sequence: CASSYSRGRGINEQYF. The CDR3 nucleotides read TGTGCCAGCAGTTACTCCCGGGGCAGGGGGATTAACGAGCAGTACTTC.